The sequence of this T cell receptor (beta chain) was determined in a study of T cells in Graves' hyperthyroidism and ophthalmopathy. In this sample, this clonotype turned up many times. Regions amplified from RNA transcripts were the TCR beta CDR3 regions. HTBI primers were the set used in a first-round RT-PCR of the TCR CDR3. TCRdb re-called the multiplex PCR reads with MiXCR, one entry per CDR3 protein. The data contain nearly 250,000 distinct CDR3 sequences, about 17% of them singletons. Per germline, CDR1 DFQATT and CDR2 SNEGSKA (reference sequence). V was cut by 1 base and J by 5 bases, with 8 bases left in between. The CDR3 is 13 residues long.

This clonotype originated in a woman aged 18-35 years with Graves' ophthalmopathy. The chain has TRBV20-1 and TRBJ2-2; D is possibly TRBD2 (6 bases). Source material: blood. The CDR3, as DNA: TGCAGTGCTAGAGGAAGCGGGACCGGGGAGCTGTTTTTT. It is translated as CSARGSGTGELFF.